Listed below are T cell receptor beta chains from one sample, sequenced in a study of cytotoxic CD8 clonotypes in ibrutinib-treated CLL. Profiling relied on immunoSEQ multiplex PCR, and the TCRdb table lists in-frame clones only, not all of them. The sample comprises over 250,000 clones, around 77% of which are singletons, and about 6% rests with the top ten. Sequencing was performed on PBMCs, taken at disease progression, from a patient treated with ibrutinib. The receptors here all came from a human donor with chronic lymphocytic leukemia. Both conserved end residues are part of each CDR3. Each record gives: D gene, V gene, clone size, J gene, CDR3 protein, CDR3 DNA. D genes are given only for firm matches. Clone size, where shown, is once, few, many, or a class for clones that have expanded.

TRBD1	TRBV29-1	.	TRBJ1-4	CSVEQGAGEKLFF	TGCAGCGTTGAGCAGGGGGCAGGGGAAAAACTGTTTTTT
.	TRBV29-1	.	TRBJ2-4	CSVEVGNIQYF	TGCAGCGTTGAAGTTGGAAACATTCAGTACTTC
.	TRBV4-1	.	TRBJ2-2	CASSPHGTGELFF	TGCGCCAGCAGCCCCCACGGGACCGGGGAGCTGTTTTTT
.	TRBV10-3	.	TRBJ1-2	CAISENRYGYTF	TGTGCCATCAGTGAGAATAGGTATGGCTACACCTTC
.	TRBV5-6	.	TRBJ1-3	CASHKIPSGNTIYF	TGTGCCAGCCACAAGATTCCTTCTGGAAACACCATATATTTT
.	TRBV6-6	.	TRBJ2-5	CASSYPTDGETQYF	TGTGCCAGCAGTTACCCGACGGATGGGGAGACCCAGTACTTC
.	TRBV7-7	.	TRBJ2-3	CASSLYGTDTQYF	TGTGCCAGCAGCTTGTACGGCACAGATACGCAGTATTTT
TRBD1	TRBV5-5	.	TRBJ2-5	CASSLEGASLETQYF	TGTGCCAGCAGCTTGGAGGGGGCCAGCCTGGAGACCCAGTACTTC
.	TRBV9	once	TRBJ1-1	CASSFTGSITEAFF	TGTGCCAGCAGCTTCACAGGGAGTATCACTGAAGCTTTCTTT
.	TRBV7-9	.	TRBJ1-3	CASSEYRGPGNTIYF	TGTGCCAGCAGCGAGTATCGGGGGCCCGGAAACACCATATATTTT
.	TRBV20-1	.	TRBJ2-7	CSASRSFEQYF	TGCAGTGCTAGCCGGTCTTTCGAGCAGTACTTC
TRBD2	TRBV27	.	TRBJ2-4	CASSLETAGANLTKNIQYF	TGTGCCAGCAGTTTAGAGACAGCGGGAGCGAATTTAACCAAAAACATTCAGTACTTC
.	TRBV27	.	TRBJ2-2	CASSFLGNTGELFF	TGTGCCAGCAGTTTCTTGGGGAACACCGGGGAGCTGTTTTTT
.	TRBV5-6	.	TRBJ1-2	CASSLVNYGYTF	TGTGCCAGCAGCTTGGTAAACTATGGCTACACCTTC
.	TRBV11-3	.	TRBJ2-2	CASRANTGELFF	TGTGCCAGCAGGGCGAACACCGGGGAGCTGTTTTTT
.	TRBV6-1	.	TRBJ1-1	CASKIQGTEAFF	TGTGCCAGCAAAATACAGGGTACTGAAGCTTTCTTT
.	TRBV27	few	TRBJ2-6	CASSSSGGANVLTF	TGTGCCAGCAGTTCTTCCGGAGGGGCCAACGTCCTGACTTTC
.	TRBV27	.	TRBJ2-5	CASSFMDAQETQYF	TGTGCCAGCAGTTTTATGGACGCCCAAGAGACCCAGTACTTC